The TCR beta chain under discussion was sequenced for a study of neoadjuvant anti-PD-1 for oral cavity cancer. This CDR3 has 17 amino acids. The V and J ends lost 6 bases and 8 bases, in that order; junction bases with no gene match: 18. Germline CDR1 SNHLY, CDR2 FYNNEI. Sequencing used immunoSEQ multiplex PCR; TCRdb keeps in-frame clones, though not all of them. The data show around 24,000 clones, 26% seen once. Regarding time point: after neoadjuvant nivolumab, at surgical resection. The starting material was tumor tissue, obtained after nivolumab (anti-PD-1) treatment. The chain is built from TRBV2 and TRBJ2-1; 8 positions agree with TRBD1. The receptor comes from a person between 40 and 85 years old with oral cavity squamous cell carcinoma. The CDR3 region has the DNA TGTGCCAGCAGGGATGTACCGGGACAGGCCTTTGGGGATGAGCAGTTCTTC. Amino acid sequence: CASRDVPGQAFGDEQFF.